This T cell receptor beta chain was sequenced in a study of T cell repertoires in ileal Crohn's disease. Background on the study: At surgery, less than 45% of patients smoked, with median disease duration roughly 8.3 years. The M6 sample came from neoterminal ileum during colonoscopy after surgery. General study points: Endoscopy was done a median approximately 6.9 months after surgery. Sorted CD8 T cells held more high-frequency clones than CD4.

Noted time point: neoterminal ileum biopsy at postoperative endoscopy, about 6 months after surgery. Regarding this clone: Its target is unknown.

This CDR3 has 14 residues. The ends were cut back, 3 bases at V and 4 bases at J, with 12 bases in the middle. Germline assignment: CDR1 SGDLS and CDR2 YYNGEE. Clones were sequenced by immunoSEQ multiplex PCR, and TCRdb holds only the in-frame ones, with some missing. The sample holds 10,000 to 15,000 clones, 70% to 90% seen once. V is TRBV9 and J is TRBJ2-3, with a tentative D call TRBD2 (7 bases). The sample comprised ileal tissue. The TCR sequence derives from an adult with Crohn's disease. The CDR3 loop reads CASSDREGADTQYF. In DNA form, the CDR3 reads TGTGCCAGCAGCGACAGGGAGGGGGCAGATACGCAGTATTTT.